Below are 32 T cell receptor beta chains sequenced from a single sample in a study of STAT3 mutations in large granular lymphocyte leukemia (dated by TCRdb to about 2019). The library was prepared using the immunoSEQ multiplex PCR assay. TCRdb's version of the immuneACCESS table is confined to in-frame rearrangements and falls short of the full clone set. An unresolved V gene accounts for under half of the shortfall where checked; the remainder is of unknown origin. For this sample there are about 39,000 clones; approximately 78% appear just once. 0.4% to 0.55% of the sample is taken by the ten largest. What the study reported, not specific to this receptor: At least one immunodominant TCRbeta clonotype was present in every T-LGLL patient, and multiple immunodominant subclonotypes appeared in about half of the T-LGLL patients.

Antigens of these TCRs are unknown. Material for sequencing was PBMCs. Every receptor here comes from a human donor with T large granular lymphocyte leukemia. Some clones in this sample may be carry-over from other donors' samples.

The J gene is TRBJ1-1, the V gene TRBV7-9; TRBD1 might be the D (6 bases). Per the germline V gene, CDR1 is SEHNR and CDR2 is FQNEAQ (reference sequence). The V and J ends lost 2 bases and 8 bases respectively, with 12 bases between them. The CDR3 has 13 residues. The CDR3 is CASSLLKGQEAFF. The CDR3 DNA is TGTGCCAGCAGCTTACTGAAAGGACAGGAAGCTTTCTTT.

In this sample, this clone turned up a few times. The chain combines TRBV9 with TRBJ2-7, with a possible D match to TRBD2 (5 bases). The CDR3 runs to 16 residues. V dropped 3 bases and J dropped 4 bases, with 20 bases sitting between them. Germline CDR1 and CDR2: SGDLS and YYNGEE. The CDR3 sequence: CASSAGVAKTLYEQYV. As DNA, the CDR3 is TGTGCCAGCAGCGCCGGGGTAGCGAAGACCCTATACGAGCAGTACGTC.

CDR3 DNA sequence: TGTGCCAGCAGCTTGACATCACCCGGGGCTAACACTGAAGCTTTCTTT. This sequence encodes CASSLTSPGANTEAFF. The chain links TRBV11-2 to TRBJ1-1; perhaps TRBD1 as D (5 bases). This CDR3 contains 16 residues. The germline V and J ends were trimmed by 3 bases and 2 bases, with 16 bases remaining between them. Germline assignment: CDR1 SGHAT and CDR2 FQNNGV.

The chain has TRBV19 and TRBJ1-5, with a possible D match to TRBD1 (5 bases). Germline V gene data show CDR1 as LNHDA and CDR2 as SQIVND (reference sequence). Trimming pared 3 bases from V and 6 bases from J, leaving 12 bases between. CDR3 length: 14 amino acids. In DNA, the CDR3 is TGTGCCAGTAGTATTCAGGGCGTGGGTCAGCCCCAGCATTTT. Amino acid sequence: CASSIQGVGQPQHF.

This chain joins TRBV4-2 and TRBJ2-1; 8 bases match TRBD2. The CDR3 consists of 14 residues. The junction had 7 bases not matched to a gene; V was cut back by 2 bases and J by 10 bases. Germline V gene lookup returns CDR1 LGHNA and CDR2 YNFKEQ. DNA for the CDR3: TGTGCCAGCAGCCAAACCCCTAGCGGGCGGGAGCAGTTCTTC. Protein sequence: CASSQTPSGREQFF.

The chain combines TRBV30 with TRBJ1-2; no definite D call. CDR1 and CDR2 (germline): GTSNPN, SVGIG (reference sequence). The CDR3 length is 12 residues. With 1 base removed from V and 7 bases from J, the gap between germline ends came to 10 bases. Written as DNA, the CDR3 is TGTGCCTGGAGTGACGGAGTGGGTGGCTACACCTTC. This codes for CAWSDGVGGYTF.

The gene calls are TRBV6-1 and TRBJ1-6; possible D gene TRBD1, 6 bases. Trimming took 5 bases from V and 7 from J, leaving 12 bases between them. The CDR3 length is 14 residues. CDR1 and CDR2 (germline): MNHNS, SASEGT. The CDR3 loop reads CASSIPGQNSPLHF. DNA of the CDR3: TGTGCCAGCAGTATCCCGGGACAAAATTCACCCCTCCACTTT.

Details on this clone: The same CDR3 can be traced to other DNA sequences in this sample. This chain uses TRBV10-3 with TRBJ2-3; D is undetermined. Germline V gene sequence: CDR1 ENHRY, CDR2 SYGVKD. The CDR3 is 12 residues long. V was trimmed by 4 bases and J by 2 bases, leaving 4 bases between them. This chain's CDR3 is CAISGTTDTQYF. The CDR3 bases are TGTGCCATCAGTGGTACCACAGATACGCAGTATTTT.

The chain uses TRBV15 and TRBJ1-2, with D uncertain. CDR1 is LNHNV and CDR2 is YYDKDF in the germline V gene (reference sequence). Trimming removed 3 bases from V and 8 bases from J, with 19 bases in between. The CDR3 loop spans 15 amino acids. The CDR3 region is CATSRAAGSQQGYTF. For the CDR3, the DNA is TGTGCCACCAGCAGGGCTGCGGGCTCGCAGCAAGGCTACACCTTC.

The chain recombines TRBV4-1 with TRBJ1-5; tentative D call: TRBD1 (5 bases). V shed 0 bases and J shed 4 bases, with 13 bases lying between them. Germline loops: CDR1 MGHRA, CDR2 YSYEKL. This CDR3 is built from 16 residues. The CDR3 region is CASSQDPGTLNQPQHF. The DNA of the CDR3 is TGCGCCAGCAGCCAAGATCCGGGGACTCTAAATCAGCCCCAGCATTTT.

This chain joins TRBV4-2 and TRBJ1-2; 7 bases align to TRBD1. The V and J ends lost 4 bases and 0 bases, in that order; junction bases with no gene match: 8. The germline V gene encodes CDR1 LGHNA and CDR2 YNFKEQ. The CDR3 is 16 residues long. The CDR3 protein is CASSPSSGTANYGYTF. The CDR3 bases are TGTGCCAGCAGCCCTAGTTCGGGGACAGCTAACTATGGCTACACCTTC.

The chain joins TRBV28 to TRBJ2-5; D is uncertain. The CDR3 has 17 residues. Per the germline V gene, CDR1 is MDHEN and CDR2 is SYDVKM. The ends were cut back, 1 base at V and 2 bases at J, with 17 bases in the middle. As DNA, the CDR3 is TGTGCCAGCAGTTTATCTTTCGGAGTCAAGGCGCAAGAGACCCAGTACTTC. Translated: CASSLSFGVKAQETQYF.

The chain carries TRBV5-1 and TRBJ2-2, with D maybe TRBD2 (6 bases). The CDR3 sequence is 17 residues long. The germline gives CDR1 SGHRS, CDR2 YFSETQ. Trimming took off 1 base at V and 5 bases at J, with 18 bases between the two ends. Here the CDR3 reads CASSLPSGGMYTGELFF. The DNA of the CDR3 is TGCGCCAGCAGCTTGCCTTCCGGGGGAATGTATACCGGGGAGCTGTTTTTT.

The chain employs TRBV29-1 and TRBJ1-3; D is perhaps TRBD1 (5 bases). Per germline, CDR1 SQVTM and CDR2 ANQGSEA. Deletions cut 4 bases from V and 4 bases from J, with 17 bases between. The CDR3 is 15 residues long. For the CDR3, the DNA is TGCAGCGTTGTGTTCCCTAGGGGTCCCGGAAACACCATATATTTT. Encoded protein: CSVVFPRGPGNTIYF.

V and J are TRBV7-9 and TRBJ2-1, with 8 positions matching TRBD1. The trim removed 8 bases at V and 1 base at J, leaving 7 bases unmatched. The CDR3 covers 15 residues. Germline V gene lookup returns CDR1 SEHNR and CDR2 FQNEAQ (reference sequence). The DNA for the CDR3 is TGTGCCAGCGGTACTGGACAGGGTTCCTACAATGAGCAGTTCTTC. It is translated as CASGTGQGSYNEQFF.

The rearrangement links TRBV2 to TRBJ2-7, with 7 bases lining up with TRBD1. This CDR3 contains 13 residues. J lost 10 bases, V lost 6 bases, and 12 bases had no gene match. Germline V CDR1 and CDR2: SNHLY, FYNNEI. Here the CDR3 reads CASSQTGKEKQYV. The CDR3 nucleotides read TGTGCCAGCAGCCAGACAGGGAAAGAAAAACAGTACGTC.

CDR3: CATSRDPGGEAFF. For the CDR3, the DNA is TGTGCCACCAGCAGAGATCCAGGCGGTGAAGCTTTCTTT. The chain carries TRBV15 and TRBJ1-1; no reliable D call. The CDR3 is 13 amino acids. V lost 0 bases to trimming and J lost 7 bases, with 9 bases between them. Germline CDR1 reads LNHNV; CDR2 reads YYDKDF (reference sequence).

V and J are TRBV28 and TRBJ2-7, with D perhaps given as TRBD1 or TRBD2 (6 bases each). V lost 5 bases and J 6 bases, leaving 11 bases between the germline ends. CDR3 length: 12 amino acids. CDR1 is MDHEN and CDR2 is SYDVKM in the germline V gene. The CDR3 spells CASSKQGGEQYV. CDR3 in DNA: TGTGCCAGCAGTAAACAGGGAGGCGAGCAGTACGTC.

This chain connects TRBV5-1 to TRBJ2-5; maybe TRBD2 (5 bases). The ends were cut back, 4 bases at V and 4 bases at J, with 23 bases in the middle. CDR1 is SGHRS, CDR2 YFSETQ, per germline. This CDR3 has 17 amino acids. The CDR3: CASSVAPAGTRGETQYF. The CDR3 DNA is TGCGCCAGCAGCGTGGCCCCCGCCGGCACCCGGGGAGAGACCCAGTACTTC.

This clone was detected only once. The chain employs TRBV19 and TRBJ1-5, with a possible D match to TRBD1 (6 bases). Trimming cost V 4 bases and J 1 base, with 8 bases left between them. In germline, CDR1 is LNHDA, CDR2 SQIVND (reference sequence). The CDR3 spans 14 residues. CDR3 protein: CASSTQGSNQPQHF. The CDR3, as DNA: TGTGCCAGTAGTACTCAGGGGAGCAATCAGCCCCAGCATTTT.

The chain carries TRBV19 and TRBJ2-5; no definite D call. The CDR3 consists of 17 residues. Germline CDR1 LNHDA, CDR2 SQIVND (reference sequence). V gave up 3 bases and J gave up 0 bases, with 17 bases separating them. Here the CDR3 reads CASSIPVREGHQETQYF. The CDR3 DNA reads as TGTGCCAGTAGTATCCCCGTAAGGGAAGGGCACCAAGAGACCCAGTACTTC.

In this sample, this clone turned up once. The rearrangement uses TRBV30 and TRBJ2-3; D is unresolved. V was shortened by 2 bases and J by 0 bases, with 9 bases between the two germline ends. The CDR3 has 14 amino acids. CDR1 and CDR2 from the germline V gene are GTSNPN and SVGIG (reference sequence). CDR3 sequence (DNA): TGTGCCTGGAGTTTAGATTCTAGCACAGATACGCAGTATTTT. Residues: CAWSLDSSTDTQYF.

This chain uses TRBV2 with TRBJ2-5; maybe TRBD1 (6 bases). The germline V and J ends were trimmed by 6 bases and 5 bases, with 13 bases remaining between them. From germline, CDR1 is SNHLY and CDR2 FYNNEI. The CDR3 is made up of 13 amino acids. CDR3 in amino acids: CASRGQGWETQYF. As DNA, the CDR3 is TGTGCCAGCAGGGGGCAGGGGTGGGAGACCCAGTACTTC.

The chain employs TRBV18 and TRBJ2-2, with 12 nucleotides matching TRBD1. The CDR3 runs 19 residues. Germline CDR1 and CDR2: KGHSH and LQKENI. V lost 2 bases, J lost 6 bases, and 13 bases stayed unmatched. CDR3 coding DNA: TGTGCCAGCTCACCAAAGGGACAGGGGGCCTCCGATTCAGCCGGGGAGCTGTTTTTT. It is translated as CASSPKGQGASDSAGELFF.

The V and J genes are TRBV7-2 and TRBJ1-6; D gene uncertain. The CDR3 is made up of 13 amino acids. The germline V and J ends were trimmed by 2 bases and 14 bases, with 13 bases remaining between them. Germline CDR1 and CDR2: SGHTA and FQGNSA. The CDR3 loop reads CASSLPWIGALHF. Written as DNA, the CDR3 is TGTGCCAGCAGCTTACCGTGGATTGGGGCCCTCCACTTT.

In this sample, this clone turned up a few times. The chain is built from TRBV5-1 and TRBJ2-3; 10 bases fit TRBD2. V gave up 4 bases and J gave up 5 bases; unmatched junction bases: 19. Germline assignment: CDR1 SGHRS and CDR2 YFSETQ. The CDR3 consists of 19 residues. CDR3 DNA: TGCGCCAGCAGCCAAATGGCGGCTAGCGGGGGCCATCTGGGAGATACGCAGTATTTT. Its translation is CASSQMAASGGHLGDTQYF.

The CDR3 sequence is CASSLGGGAFYNEQFF. In nucleotides, the CDR3 is TGCGCCAGCAGCTTGGGCGGGGGGGCCTTCTACAATGAGCAGTTCTTC. The chain joins TRBV5-1 to TRBJ2-1; 9 bases map to TRBD2. This CDR3 is built from 16 residues. Per the germline V gene, CDR1 is SGHRS and CDR2 is YFSETQ. The J segment lost 3 bases and the V segment lost 0 bases, leaving 4 bases of the junction unmatched.

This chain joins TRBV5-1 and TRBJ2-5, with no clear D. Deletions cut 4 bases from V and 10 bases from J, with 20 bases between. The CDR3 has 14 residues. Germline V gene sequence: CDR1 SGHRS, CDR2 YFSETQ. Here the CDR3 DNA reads TGCGCCAGCAGCCGAGTTGGACGCCCCGTGCTCCAGTACTTC. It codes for CASSRVGRPVLQYF.

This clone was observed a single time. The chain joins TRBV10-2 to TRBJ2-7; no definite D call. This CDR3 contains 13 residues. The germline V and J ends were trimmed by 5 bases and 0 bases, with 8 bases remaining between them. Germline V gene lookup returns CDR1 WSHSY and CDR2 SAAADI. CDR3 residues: CASSSGSSYEQYF. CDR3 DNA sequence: TGCGCCAGCAGTTCGGGCAGCTCCTACGAGCAGTACTTC.

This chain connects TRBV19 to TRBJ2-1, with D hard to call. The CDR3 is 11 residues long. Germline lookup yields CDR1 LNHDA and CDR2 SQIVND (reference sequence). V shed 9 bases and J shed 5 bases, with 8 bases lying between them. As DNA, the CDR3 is TGTGCCAGCCGAAGGGACAATGAGCAGTTCTTC. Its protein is CASRRDNEQFF.

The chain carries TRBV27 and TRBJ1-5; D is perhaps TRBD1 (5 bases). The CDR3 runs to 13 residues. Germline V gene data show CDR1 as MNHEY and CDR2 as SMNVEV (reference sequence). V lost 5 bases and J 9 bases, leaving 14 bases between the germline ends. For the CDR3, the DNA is TGTGCCAGCAGTCTAAACCTGGGGGGGCCCCAGCATTTT. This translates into CASSLNLGGPQHF.

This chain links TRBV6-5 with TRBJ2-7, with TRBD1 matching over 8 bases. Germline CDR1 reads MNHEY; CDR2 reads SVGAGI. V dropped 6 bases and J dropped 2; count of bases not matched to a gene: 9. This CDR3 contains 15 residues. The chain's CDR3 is CASRPSEDRAYEQYF. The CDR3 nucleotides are TGTGCCAGCAGGCCCTCTGAGGACAGGGCCTACGAGCAGTACTTC.